This T cell receptor (beta chain) was recovered during a study of blood T cells in healthy people across ages. This clonotype occurred a few times. V lost 5 bases, J lost 4 bases, and 9 bases lay in between. Germline V gene sequence: CDR1 SEHNR, CDR2 FQNEAQ (reference sequence). CDR3 length: 13 amino acids. It was with a sample-barcoded 5' primer and a J-beta primer mix that a second PCR of roughly 7 to 12 cycles was run. TCRdb fed the 5' RACE reads into MiXCR, producing one record per CDR3 protein. Of hundreds of thousands of distinct CDR3 sequences listed, 40% to 60% are singletons. The receptor was isolated from a man in his thirties or forties in good health. Material: blood. The chain links TRBV7-9 to TRBJ2-1; D may be TRBD1 (5 bases). CDR3: CASSGDSYNEQFF. In nucleotides, the CDR3 is TGTGCCAGCAGCGGAGACAGTTACAATGAGCAGTTCTTC.